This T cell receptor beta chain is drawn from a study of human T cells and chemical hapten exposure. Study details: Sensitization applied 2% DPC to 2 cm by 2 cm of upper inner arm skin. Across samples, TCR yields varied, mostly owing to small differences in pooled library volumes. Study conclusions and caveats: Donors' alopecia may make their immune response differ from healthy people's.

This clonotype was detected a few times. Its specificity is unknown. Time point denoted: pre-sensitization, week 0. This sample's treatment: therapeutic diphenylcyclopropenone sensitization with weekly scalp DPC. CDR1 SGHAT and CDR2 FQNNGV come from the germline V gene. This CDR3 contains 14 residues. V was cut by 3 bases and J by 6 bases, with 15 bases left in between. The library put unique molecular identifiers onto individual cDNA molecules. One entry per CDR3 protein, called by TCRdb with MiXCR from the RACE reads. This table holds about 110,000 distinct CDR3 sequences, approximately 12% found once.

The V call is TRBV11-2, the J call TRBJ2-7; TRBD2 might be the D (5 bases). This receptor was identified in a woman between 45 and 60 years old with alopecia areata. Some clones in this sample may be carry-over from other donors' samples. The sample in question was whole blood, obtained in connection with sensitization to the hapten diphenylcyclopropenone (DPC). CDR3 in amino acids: CASSFLLPGSEQYF. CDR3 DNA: TGTGCCAGCAGCTTTCTACTTCCGGGATCCGAGCAGTACTTC.